One and the same sample provided the 18 T cell receptor beta chains below, sequenced in a study of T cells in Graves' hyperthyroidism and ophthalmopathy. RNA transcripts gave rise to amplified TCR beta CDR3 regions. HTBI primers drove first-round RT-PCR of the TCR CDR3. TCRdb recomputed calls from the multiplex PCR reads with MiXCR, one row per CDR3 protein. This sample has hundreds of thousands of distinct CDR3 sequences; less than 25% occur once, and the top ten carry around 54%. The sample taken for sequencing was blood. These receptors were obtained from a woman between 65 and 79 years old with Graves' ophthalmopathy.

The chain has TRBV18 and TRBJ2-4; D is uncertain. The V end was cut by 0 bases, the J end by 7 bases, with 10 bases between. The CDR3 contains 14 residues. Germline loops: CDR1 KGHSH, CDR2 LQKENI. Here the CDR3 DNA reads TGTGCCAGCTCACCACCCCGAGATAGGAACATTCAGTACTTC. Protein sequence: CASSPPRDRNIQYF.

The chain is built from TRBV7-2 and TRBJ1-1; 9 bases agree with TRBD1. Germline values: CDR1 SGHTA, CDR2 FQGNSA. V shed 5 bases, J shed 10 bases, and the junction held 8 bases outside the gene matches. The CDR3 is 13 amino acids. The CDR3 is CASSGGTGSRAFF. The CDR3 bases are TGTGCCAGCAGCGGGGGGACAGGGTCTCGAGCTTTCTTT.

This clonotype was counted ten times or more. The chain has TRBV24-1 and TRBJ2-1, with D unclear. The V gene's germline CDR1 is KGHDR and CDR2 SFDVKD. V was trimmed by 3 bases and J by 12 bases, leaving 8 bases between them. This CDR3 region has 11 residues. In nucleotides, the CDR3 is TGTGCCACCAGTGATCGGCAATCGCAGTTCTTC. This translates into CATSDRQSQFF.

This clonotype has at least ten counts. The chain has TRBV3-1 and TRBJ1-2; D unclear. Trimming stripped 0 bases from V and 8 bases from J, with 13 bases between. The CDR3 spans 14 residues. Germline values: CDR1 LGHDT, CDR2 YNNKEL (reference sequence). The CDR3 nucleotides read TGTGCCAGCAGCCAAGATGTCGCCGCGGGGGGCTACACCTTC. Its translation: CASSQDVAAGGYTF. Based on the CDR3 plus reference TRBV3-1 and TRBJ1-2, the full variable domain is DTAVSQTPKYLVTQMGNDKSIKCEQNLGHDTMYWYKQDSKKFLKIMFSYNNKELIINETVPNRFSPKSPDKAHLNLHINSLELGDSAVYFCASSQDVAAGGYTFGSGTRLTVV.

This clonotype was detected ten times or more. This sequence joins TRBV12-3 or TRBV12-4 and TRBJ1-1; TRBD1 might be the D (6 bases). The CDR3 runs 13 residues. The V end was cut by 0 bases, the J end by 6 bases, with 8 bases between. CDR3 region: CASSLAYRAEAFF. CDR3 DNA sequence: TGTGCCAGCAGTTTAGCGTACAGGGCTGAAGCTTTCTTT.

About this clonotype itself: Being one base from a much bigger clone, this may be a read error. The chain links TRBV3-1 to TRBJ2-7, with unresolved D. The CDR3 length is 14 residues. With 4 bases removed from V and 2 bases from J, the gap between germline ends came to 12 bases. Germline assignment: CDR1 LGHDT and CDR2 YNNKEL (reference sequence). This chain's CDR3 is CASSLSPVTYEQYF. CDR3 bases: TGTGCCAGCAGCCTAAGCCCCGTGACCTACGAGCAGTACTTC.

The chain carries TRBV12-3 or TRBV12-4 and TRBJ2-3; D is tentatively TRBD1 or TRBD2 (6 bases each). This CDR3 has 18 residues. The germline V and J ends were trimmed by 4 bases and 7 bases, with 27 bases remaining between them. In DNA, the CDR3 is TGTGCCAGCAGTTCGCCCCCAGGGACAAGGGGAGGAGACCATACGCAGTATTTT. Residues: CASSSPPGTRGGDHTQYF.

This clonotype was counted only a few times. V is TRBV9 and J is TRBJ2-5; D unclear. Trimming left V 4 bases short and J 2 bases short, with 12 bases between. Per germline, CDR1 SGDLS and CDR2 YYNGEE. The CDR3 length is 14 residues. The CDR3 DNA follows: TGTGCCAGCAGCCCGCCCCCGGTTCAAGAGACCCAGTACTTC. Translating gives CASSPPPVQETQYF.

This clonotype has just a few counts. The rearrangement joins TRBV12-3 or TRBV12-4 to TRBJ2-1; D remains unclear. CDR3 size: 15 residues. Trimming left V 1 base short and J 2 bases short, with 9 bases between. As DNA, the CDR3 is TGTGCCAGCAGTTTAGGGGCGAACACCTACAATGAGCAGTTCTTC. Protein sequence: CASSLGANTYNEQFF.

This chain connects TRBV5-1 to TRBJ1-2; 7 nucleotides match TRBD1. Germline-derived CDR1 and CDR2 are SGHRS and YFSETQ. The CDR3 has 15 residues. V lost 1 base, J lost 8 bases, and 11 bases stayed unmatched. CDR3 in amino acids: CASSLFGRQGTGYTF. The DNA of the CDR3 is TGCGCCAGCAGCTTGTTCGGTCGACAGGGAACGGGCTACACCTTC.

This chain connects TRBV2 to TRBJ2-2, with a possible D match to TRBD1 (5 bases). The germline V gene encodes CDR1 SNHLY and CDR2 FYNNEI. This CDR3 contains 15 residues. The V end was cut by 6 bases, the J end by 1 base, with 12 bases between. In DNA form, the CDR3 reads TGTGCCAGCAGGAGGACATTTTTGAACACCGGGGAGCTGTTTTTT. This translates into CASRRTFLNTGELFF.

This clonotype has just a few counts. The chain has TRBV14 and TRBJ2-2; D not resolved. Germline V gives CDR1 SGHDN, CDR2 FVKESK. V was clipped by 4 bases and J by 0 bases, with 12 bases between them. This CDR3 has 16 residues. The CDR3 sequence is CASSPIGYANTGELFF. The CDR3 DNA reads TGTGCCAGCAGCCCTATCGGATACGCGAACACCGGGGAGCTGTTTTTT.

This clonotype appeared a few times. The rearrangement uses TRBV20-1 and TRBJ2-1, with TRBD1 as a possible D gene (5 bases). V shed 0 bases and J shed 7 bases, with 13 bases lying between them. Germline assignment: CDR1 DFQATT and CDR2 SNEGSKA (reference sequence). The CDR3 has 14 amino acids. The CDR3 here is CSARDSRRANEQFF. CDR3 DNA: TGCAGTGCTAGAGATAGTCGCAGGGCGAATGAGCAGTTCTTC.

This clonotype came up many times. This chain links TRBV3-1 with TRBJ2-4, with D unclear. Germline-derived CDR1 and CDR2 are LGHDT and YNNKEL (reference sequence). V was clipped by 1 base and J by 9 bases, with 7 bases between them. CDR3 length: 12 amino acids. In nucleotides, the CDR3 is TGTGCCAGCAGCCAAGTGGGTGGCATTCAGTACTTC. Amino acid sequence: CASSQVGGIQYF.

The table lists this clonotype with a few counts. Relative to the germline gene, one junction end is altered; a read error may explain this. The chain carries TRBV11-3 and TRBJ2-1; 10 bases match TRBD1. There are 15 residues in the CDR3. Looked up from germline, CDR1 is SGHNT and CDR2 is YENEEA. The CDR3 protein is CASSLGGTGVNEQSF. In DNA, the CDR3 is TGTGCCAGCAGCTTAGGGGGGACAGGGGTCAATGAGCAGTCCTTC.

The chain has TRBV4-1 and TRBJ2-7; D is uncertain. Trimming shortened V by 0 bases and J by 6 bases, and 3 bases separated the two germline ends. The CDR3 covers 11 residues. Germline V CDR1 and CDR2: MGHRA, YSYEKL. CDR3 protein: CASSQDREQYF. CDR3 bases: TGCGCCAGCAGCCAAGATCGCGAGCAGTACTTC.

The CDR3 sequence is CASSIRRDNEQFF. Written as DNA, the CDR3 is TGTGCCAGTAGTATCAGAAGGGACAATGAGCAGTTCTTC. The rearrangement links TRBV19 to TRBJ2-1; D is undetermined. Trimming left V 3 bases short and J 5 bases short, with 8 bases between. Per the germline V gene, CDR1 is LNHDA and CDR2 is SQIVND (reference sequence). The length of the CDR3 is 13 residues.

This clonotype was picked up a small number of times. V gene TRBV3-1 combines with J gene TRBJ1-1; D remains unclear. CDR3 length equals 13 residues. The V and J ends lost 0 bases and 3 bases respectively, with 5 bases between them. Per the germline V gene, CDR1 is LGHDT and CDR2 is YNNKEL (reference sequence). Written as DNA, the CDR3 is TGTGCCAGCAGCCAAGAGGTGTACACTGAAGCTTTCTTT. Amino acid sequence: CASSQEVYTEAFF. Filled out from reference TRBV3-1 and TRBJ1-1, the complete variable domain reads DTAVSQTPKYLVTQMGNDKSIKCEQNLGHDTMYWYKQDSKKFLKIMFSYNNKELIINETVPNRFSPKSPDKAHLNLHINSLELGDSAVYFCASSQEVYTEAFFGQGTRLTVV.